These 19 T cell receptor beta chains were all obtained from the same sample, sequenced in a study of T cells in women clearing cervical HPV infection. The data were produced by immunoSEQ multiplex PCR, yet TCRdb's version contains in-frame clones alone and is incomplete. The sample features 30,000 to 40,000 clones, with under 8% in its top ten. The material sequenced was blood buffy coat. The receptor source for this set is a woman between 18 and 75 years old with a cervical HPV16 infection that either progressed to CIN3+ or cleared (not recorded which).

Note on this clone: Sequencing ends 3 residues short of the CDR3 end; the germline J gene provides the rest. The chain links TRBV29-1 to TRBJ2-5, with TRBD1 matching over 8 bases. V lost 6 bases and J lost 4; bases outside the gene matches: 7. This CDR3 is 13 amino acids long. The germline V gene has CDR1 SQVTM and CDR2 ANQGSEA. The covered CDR3 bases are TGCAGCGTAGACCGGACAGGGACAGAGACC. This encodes CSVDRTGTET. The whole CDR3 protein is CSVDRTGTETQYF.

Here the CDR3 reads CASTPAEGGRTDTQYF. The sequenced part of the CDR3 DNA is TGTGCCAGCACCCCGGCTGAAGGGGGCAGGACAGATACG. The V and J genes are TRBV12-3 or TRBV12-4 and TRBJ2-3, with 7 bases identical to TRBD1. The CDR3 end is not reached by the read, which stops 3 residues before it; the germline J gene fills it in. Trimming at V came to 7 bases and at J to 3 bases, leaving 13 bases not matched to a gene. CDR3 length: 16 residues.

As to this clone: The read ends 3 residues shy of where the CDR3 ends; the end is completed using the germline J gene. The chain uses TRBV5-1 and TRBJ1-1; a weak D match, TRBD1 (5 bases). The germline CDR1 and CDR2 sequences are SGHRS and YFSETQ. V dropped 1 base and J dropped 0 bases, with 16 bases sitting between them. The CDR3 consists of 17 residues. The chain's CDR3 is CASSLMRGGGLNTEAFF. CDR3 bases read: TGCGCCAGCAGCTTGATGAGGGGTGGTGGACTGAACACTGAA.

For this clone: The missing CDR3 end, 3 residues past where the read stops, is filled in from the germline J gene. The chain couples TRBV20-1 to TRBJ2-7, with 8 bases lining up with TRBD1. The germline V gene encodes CDR1 DFQATT and CDR2 SNEGSKA (reference sequence). Unmatched junction bases numbered 8, after V lost 2 bases and J lost 2 bases. The CDR3 totals 15 residues. The CDR3 bases that were read are TGCAGTGCTAGAAGAAGGACAGGGAATCCCTACGAG. It yields the protein CSARRRTGNPYE. The complete CDR3 sequence is CSARRRTGNPYEQYF.

About this clone itself: The read ends 3 residues shy of where the CDR3 ends; the end is completed using the germline J gene. This chain links TRBV19 with TRBJ2-3; maybe TRBD1 (7 bases). The ends were cut back, 10 bases at V and 3 bases at J, with 20 bases in the middle. The CDR3 loop spans 15 amino acids. CDR1 LNHDA and CDR2 SQIVND come from the germline V gene (reference sequence). Partial CDR3 DNA: TGTGCCACCTCGGGGGCAGGGGGTAGGACAGATACG. Its protein product is CATSGAGGRTDT. The whole CDR3 reads CATSGAGGRTDTQYF.

On this clone: The missing CDR3 end, 3 residues past where the read stops, is filled in from the germline J gene. The genes are TRBV29-1 and TRBJ1-2; D call uncertain. From germline, CDR1 is SQVTM and CDR2 ANQGSEA. V lost 6 bases to trimming and J lost 1 base, with 9 bases between them. The CDR3 contains 12 residues. The covered CDR3 bases are TGCAGCGTAGTCGAAGGTAACTATGGC. Translated: CSVVEGNYG. The whole CDR3 is CSVVEGNYGYTF.

To note about this clone: The CDR3 extends 3 residues past the end of the read, so its final part is completed from the germline J gene. The chain joins TRBV19 to TRBJ2-4; D is ambiguous. The CDR3 has 13 residues. Germline CDR1 and CDR2: LNHDA and SQIVND (reference sequence). The CDR3 sequence is CASTTSVNYGQYF. The sequenced part of the CDR3 DNA is TGTGCCAGTACTACCTCGGTTAACTATGGT.

Remarks on this clone: Germline is not matched at one junction end, which may reflect a read error. From the germline J gene comes the end of the CDR3, since the read stops 3 residues before it. V usage is TRBV4-2 and J usage is TRBJ2-5; 8 bases map to TRBD1. This CDR3 has 16 amino acids. CDR1 is LGHNA and CDR2 is YNFKEQ in the germline V gene. CDR3: CASNQVDREYQETQYF. CDR3 DNA (partial): TGTGCCAGCAACCAAGTGGACAGGGAGTACCAAGAGACC.

The covered CDR3 bases are TGTGCCAGCAGTCTCCGACAGGAACAAGAGACC. Its translation is CASSLRQEQET. The complete CDR3 sequence is CASSLRQEQETQYF. The chain has TRBV25-1 and TRBJ2-5, with TRBD1 as a possible D gene (6 bases). Coverage ceases 3 residues before the CDR3 finishes, and the germline J gene fills in the end. CDR3 size: 14 residues. Germline V gene data show CDR1 as MGHDK and CDR2 as SYGVNS. V lost 5 bases and J 2 bases, leaving 12 bases between the germline ends.

Worth noting for this clone: The read finishes 3 residues shy of the CDR3 end, and the germline J gene is used to complete it. V and J are TRBV6-2 or TRBV6-3 and TRBJ2-7; no clear D gene. CDR3 length equals 13 residues. Trimming stripped 8 bases from V and 6 bases from J, with 17 bases between. Per germline, CDR1 MNHEY and CDR2 SVGEGT. The CDR3 reads CASEEAYPGEQYF. The sequenced CDR3 bases are TGTGCCAGCGAGGAAGCGTATCCTGGCGAG.

The CDR3 spells CAISESTRANEQFF. Partial CDR3 DNA: TGTGCCATCAGTGAGTCGACTCGAGCCAATGAG. V is TRBV10-3 and J is TRBJ2-1; D unclear. The read is 3 residues too short to cover the CDR3 end, so that end is filled in from the germline J gene. The germline gives CDR1 ENHRY, CDR2 SYGVKD. CDR3 length equals 14 residues. Trimming pared 0 bases from V and 6 bases from J, leaving 9 bases between.

As regards this clone: Read data end 3 residues before the CDR3 end; the end is taken from the germline J gene. The gene calls are TRBV7-2 and TRBJ1-5; D might be TRBD1 (5 bases). V was cut by 0 bases and J by 1 base, with 7 bases left in between. The CDR3 loop spans 15 amino acids. The germline CDR1 and CDR2 sequences are SGHTA and FQGNSA. The covered CDR3 bases are TGTGCCAGCAGCTTAGCGGGGCGGAGCAATCAGCCC. Its protein product is CASSLAGRSNQP. The entire CDR3 protein is CASSLAGRSNQPQHF. The entire variable domain, with the rest obtained from reference TRBV7-2 and TRBJ1-5, is as follows: GAGVSQSPSNKVTEKGKDVELRCDPISGHTALYWYRQSLGQGLEFLIYFQGNSAPDKSGLPSDRFSAERTGGSVSTLTIQRTQQEDSAVYLCASSLAGRSNQPQHFGDGTRLSIL.

On this clone itself: The read ends 3 residues early relative to the CDR3; the germline J gene fills the gap. This chain joins TRBV12-3 or TRBV12-4 and TRBJ1-1; D gene unclear. This CDR3 is built from 14 residues. V was trimmed by 8 bases and J by 1 base, leaving 14 bases between them. Partial CDR3 DNA: TGTGCCAGCCAATTGTCGGGTTCGAACACTGAA. As protein: CASQLSGSNTE. The full CDR3 is CASQLSGSNTEAFF.

About this clone: The observed sequence ends 3 residues before the CDR3 terminus, with the missing tail filled in from the germline J gene. This rearrangement joins TRBV20-1 to TRBJ1-1; tentative D call: TRBD1 (6 bases). V was clipped by 8 bases and J by 1 base, with 14 bases between them. Per the germline V gene, CDR1 is DFQATT and CDR2 is SNEGSKA (reference sequence). This CDR3 is 13 amino acids long. Here the CDR3 reads CSPRGLKNTEAFF. Incomplete CDR3 DNA: TGCAGTCCAAGGGGGTTAAAGAACACTGAA.

Comment on this clone: The read halts 3 residues ahead of the CDR3 end, with the missing end drawn from the germline J gene. The rearrangement uses TRBV14 and TRBJ2-2, with a tentative D call TRBD1 (6 bases). The germline gives CDR1 SGHDN, CDR2 FVKESK. This CDR3 is built from 15 residues. The CDR3 sequence: CASSHHRATNEKLFF. The DNA read from the CDR3 is TGTGCCAGCAGCCACCACAGGGCGACTAATGAAAAG.

Comment on this clone: Coverage ceases 3 residues before the CDR3 finishes, and the germline J gene fills in the end. The chain carries TRBV7-9 and TRBJ2-2; 8 nucleotides align to TRBD2. Germline V gives CDR1 SEHNR, CDR2 FQNEAQ (reference sequence). The CDR3 covers 15 residues. V shed 1 base and J 6 bases; nucleotides not matched to a gene: 4. The CDR3 loop reads CASSLDRTSPGELFF. The part of the CDR3 DNA that was read is TGTGCCAGCAGCTTAGATCGGACTAGCCCCGGGGAG.

Concerning this clone itself: The CDR3 end is not reached by the read, which stops 3 residues before it; the germline J gene fills it in. The rearrangement uses TRBV11-3 and TRBJ1-1; D perhaps matches TRBD1 (5 bases). Germline lookup yields CDR1 SGHNT and CDR2 YENEEA. There are 14 residues in the CDR3. V gave up 0 bases and J gave up 2 bases, with 7 bases separating them. The CDR3 region is CASSLDGGNTEAFF. The CDR3 DNA, read in part, is TGTGCCAGCAGCTTAGACGGGGGAAACACTGAA.

The CDR3 DNA, read in part, is TGTGCCAGCAGCCCCGTACAGGGGATTGAA. This codes for CASSPVQGIE. The whole CDR3 protein reads CASSPVQGIEAFF. The rearrangement joins TRBV7-9 to TRBJ1-1; 7 bases align to TRBD1. With the read ending 3 residues before the CDR3 end, the germline J gene is used to fill in that end. Trimming at V came to 5 bases and at J to 7 bases, leaving 7 bases not matched to a gene. The germline V gene has CDR1 SEHNR and CDR2 FQNEAQ (reference sequence). The CDR3 is 13 residues long.

About this clone: The read falls 3 residues short of the CDR3 end, and the missing part is taken from the germline J gene. The J gene is TRBJ1-6, the V gene TRBV7-3; 8 nucleotides match TRBD1. The CDR3 consists of 14 residues. Trimming removed 3 bases from V and 9 bases from J; junction bases left unmatched: 4. CDR1 and CDR2 (germline): SGHTA, FQGTGA. This chain's CDR3 is CASSFRGRGSPLHF. CDR3 bases read: TGTGCCAGCAGCTTCAGGGGGCGGGGTTCACCC.